This T cell receptor beta chain appears in the sequencing data of a study of blood T cell repertoires in COVID-19. CDR3 size: 14 residues. CDR1 and CDR2 from the germline V gene are ENHRY and SYGVKD. Trimming cost V 6 bases and J 0 bases; bases outside gene matches: 2. Participants came from fewer than 25 US areas, aged about 18 to 89 years. Cohorts were assigned according to the clinical history that participants reported. Cohort 3 donors counted as recovered after two negative PCRs, clearance, or resolved symptoms. Clones were read by immunoSEQ multiplex PCR, and TCRdb kept only the in-frame ones, dropping some. This sample has around 250,000 clones, with 80% to 90% found just once.

The chain links TRBV10-3 to TRBJ2-1, with 7 bases fitting TRBD1. Sequencing was carried out using PBMCs or T cells enriched from blood (not recorded which). The sequence was collected from a woman aged 45-59 years who had recovered from COVID-19. CDR3 loop: CAIRGTDSYNEQFF. Written as DNA, the CDR3 is TGTGCCATCAGGGGGACAGACTCCTACAATGAGCAGTTCTTC.